This entry is about one T cell receptor (beta chain). This sample stems from a study of long-term antiretroviral therapy in people with HIV. The libraries were made with immunoSEQ v3.0 at survey level. Produced via immunoSEQ multiplex PCR; TCRdb's table is partial and in-frame only. The profile covers about 27,000 clones, with 65% to 80% appearing a single time and around 4.8% taken by the ten largest. The trim removed 2 bases at V and 8 bases at J, leaving 5 bases unmatched. This CDR3 has 14 amino acids. Germline-derived CDR1 and CDR2 are KGHSH and LQKENI. The TCR comes from a woman aged 40 to 50 with HIV. This chain links TRBV18 with TRBJ2-2; 7 bases fit TRBD1. Sequenced here: unsorted PBMCs, sampled 0.5 years after starting antiretroviral therapy. The CDR3 DNA reads TGTGCCAGCTCACCAGGGACAGCTGTTGGGGAGCTGTTTTTT. It translates to CASSPGTAVGELFF.